This T cell receptor beta chain was sequenced for a study of T cell clonotyping in hematopoietic cell transplantation. The study's findings and limits: Cells were unsorted, so CD4 and CD8 contributions were not separated. At the given depth, recipient repertoires were over 95% de novo clonotypes.

In the case of this clone: Its antigen remains unidentified.

Some clones are missing from TCRdb's copy, which holds only in-frame ones; the method was immunoSEQ multiplex PCR. This sample has fewer than 15,000 clones, with 72% found just once. The sample consisted of peripheral blood mononuclear cells, taken 180 days after allogeneic stem cell transplant. This receptor was obtained from a male patient aged 55-69 years who had an allogeneic stem cell transplant from an unrelated donor, so the T cells may come from the graft donor. Some clones in this sample may be carry-over from other donors' samples.

The CDR3 reads CASSHRDGGTEAFF. DNA for the CDR3: TGCGCCAGCAGCCACCGGGACGGAGGCACTGAAGCTTTCTTT. V gene TRBV4-1 combines with J gene TRBJ1-1; possible D gene TRBD1, 5 bases. The CDR3 contains 14 residues. Germline assignment: CDR1 MGHRA and CDR2 YSYEKL. Trimming cost V 3 bases and J 4 bases, with 12 bases left between them.